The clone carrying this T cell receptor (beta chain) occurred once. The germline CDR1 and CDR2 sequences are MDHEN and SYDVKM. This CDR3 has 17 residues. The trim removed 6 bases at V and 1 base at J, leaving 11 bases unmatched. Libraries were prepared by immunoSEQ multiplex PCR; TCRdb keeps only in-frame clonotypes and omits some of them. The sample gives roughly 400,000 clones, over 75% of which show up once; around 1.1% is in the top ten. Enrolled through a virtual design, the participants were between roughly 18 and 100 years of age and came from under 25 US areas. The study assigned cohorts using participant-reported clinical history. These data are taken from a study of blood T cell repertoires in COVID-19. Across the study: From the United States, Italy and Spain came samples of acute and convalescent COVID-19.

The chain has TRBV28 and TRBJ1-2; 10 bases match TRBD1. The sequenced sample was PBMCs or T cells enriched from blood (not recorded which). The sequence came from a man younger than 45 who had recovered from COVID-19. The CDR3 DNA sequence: TGTGCCAGCAGCTCCCCTGCGACAGGGGGCCTTAACTATGGCTACACCTTC. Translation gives CASSSPATGGLNYGYTF.